These 17 T cell receptor beta chains were all obtained from the same sample, sequenced in a study of blood T cell repertoires in COVID-19. Only in-frame clones appear in the TCRdb table, and some are missing; sequencing was by immunoSEQ multiplex PCR. The sample lists some 230,000 clones; 80% to 85% were seen once. What was sequenced was peripheral blood. Receptor source: a woman under 40 who had recovered from COVID-19.

This sequence joins TRBV5-1 and TRBJ1-2; 7 bases are shared with TRBD1. There are 13 residues in the CDR3. V dropped 4 bases and J dropped 4; count of bases not matched to a gene: 4. Germline CDR1 SGHRS, CDR2 YFSETQ. The DNA of the CDR3 is TGCGCCAGCAGCGAGACAGGGTTCTATGGCTACACCTTC. Encoded protein: CASSETGFYGYTF.

The chain recombines TRBV9 with TRBJ1-1, with D perhaps TRBD1 (5 bases). Germline lookup yields CDR1 SGDLS and CDR2 YYNGEE. Trimming left V 2 bases short and J 5 bases short, with 13 bases between. The CDR3 has 14 residues. The CDR3 protein is CASSVSTGHTEAFF. The CDR3 DNA reads as TGTGCCAGCAGCGTGTCCACAGGACATACTGAAGCTTTCTTT.

The chain links TRBV28 to TRBJ2-3; the match to TRBD1 covers 8 bases. Unmatched junction bases numbered 9, after V lost 6 bases and J lost 1 base. The CDR3 runs 16 residues. Germline lookup yields CDR1 MDHEN and CDR2 SYDVKM. DNA of the CDR3: TGTGCCAGCAGCCTTAGTTGGGGACAGGGCACAGATACGCAGTATTTT. Protein: CASSLSWGQGTDTQYF. Full variable domain (missing parts from reference TRBV28 and TRBJ2-3): DVKVTQSSRYLVKRTGEKVFLECVQDMDHENMFWYRQDPGLGLRLIYFSYDVKMKEKGDIPEGYSVSREKKERFSLILESASTNQTSMYLCASSLSWGQGTDTQYFGPGTRLTVL.

The chain combines TRBV27 with TRBJ2-5; 9 bases agree with TRBD2. Trimming at V came to 2 bases and at J to 1 base, leaving 11 bases not matched to a gene. This CDR3 is built from 18 residues. Germline V lookup: CDR1 MNHEY, CDR2 SMNVEV (reference sequence). This CDR3 reads CASSLGGLAGLPQETQYF. The CDR3 region has the DNA TGTGCCAGCAGTTTAGGAGGGCTAGCGGGACTTCCCCAAGAGACCCAGTACTTC.

V gene TRBV6-5 combines with J gene TRBJ2-7; 8 positions agree with TRBD2. The CDR3 length is 15 residues. V dropped 0 bases and J dropped 3; count of bases not matched to a gene: 4. Germline values: CDR1 MNHEY, CDR2 SVGAGI. CDR3 residues: CASSYSLGRDYEQYF. In DNA form, the CDR3 reads TGTGCCAGCAGTTACTCGCTCGGGAGGGACTACGAGCAGTACTTC.

The gene calls are TRBV6-5 and TRBJ2-7, with TRBD2 matching 9 bases. Looked up from germline, CDR1 is MNHEY and CDR2 is SVGAGI. V shed 0 bases, J shed 6 bases, and the junction held 6 bases outside the gene matches. There are 15 residues in the CDR3. DNA of the CDR3: TGTGCCAGCAGTTACTCGGCGGGAGGGCCGGGCGAGCAGTACTTC. Encoded protein: CASSYSAGGPGEQYF.

The chain combines TRBV27 with TRBJ1-2; 7 nucleotides line up with TRBD1. The ends lost 0 bases at V and 2 bases at J; junction bases unmatched: 0. Germline CDR1 is MNHEY and CDR2 is SMNVEV (reference sequence). The CDR3 spans 14 residues. CDR3 in amino acids: CASSLSDRNYGYTF. As DNA, the CDR3 is TGTGCCAGCAGTTTATCGGACAGGAACTATGGCTACACCTTC.

V usage is TRBV5-4 and J usage is TRBJ2-7; 8 bases match TRBD1. The CDR3 is 14 residues long. V lost 2 bases to trimming and J lost 1 base; unmatched junction nucleotides: 2. The V gene's germline CDR1 is SGHNT and CDR2 YYREEE (reference sequence). CDR3 loop: CASSFGDRSYEQYF. CDR3 coding DNA: TGTGCCAGCAGCTTTGGGGACAGGTCCTACGAGCAGTACTTC.

V gene TRBV29-1 combines with J gene TRBJ2-2; D gene uncertain. Trimming stripped 2 bases from V and 1 base from J, with 8 bases between. CDR3 size: 14 residues. The germline V gene encodes CDR1 SQVTM and CDR2 ANQGSEA. CDR3 sequence: CSVETPRNTGELFF. CDR3 nucleotides: TGCAGCGTTGAAACACCTAGGAACACCGGGGAGCTGTTTTTT.

The genes are TRBV12-5 and TRBJ2-1; tentatively, D is TRBD2 (5 bases). CDR1 LGHNT and CDR2 FRNRAP come from the germline V gene. The V and J ends lost 2 bases and 13 bases respectively, with 15 bases between them. The CDR3 contains 13 residues. CDR3 region: CASGLNSARGQFF. The CDR3, as DNA: TGTGCTAGTGGTTTGAATAGCGCGCGAGGCCAGTTCTTC.

The table lists this clone with a few counts. The chain links TRBV19 to TRBJ2-5; 10 nucleotides agree with TRBD1. The CDR3 sequence is 16 residues long. Germline CDR1 and CDR2: LNHDA and SQIVND (reference sequence). J gave up 3 bases and V 1 base, and 5 bases lay outside the gene matches. The DNA for the CDR3 is TGTGCCAGTAGTATAGGCCCCGGGACAGGGGAAGAGACCCAGTACTTC. Translation gives CASSIGPGTGEETQYF.

The CDR3 region has the DNA TGTGCCAGCAGCTGGACACCCCAGGGGGGGCAGTACTTC. Translating gives CASSWTPQGGQYF. The chain couples TRBV5-6 to TRBJ2-7; a possible D gene is TRBD1 (7 bases). The CDR3 is 13 amino acids. V lost 3 bases and J lost 9, with 16 bases in between. Germline V gives CDR1 SGHDT, CDR2 YYEEEE.

The V gene is TRBV5-1, the J gene TRBJ2-7; 7 bases agree with TRBD1. The J segment lost 4 bases and the V segment lost 4 bases, leaving 8 bases of the junction unmatched. Germline V gene lookup returns CDR1 SGHRS and CDR2 YFSETQ. The CDR3 runs to 14 residues. The CDR3 sequence is CASSPGQSFYEQYF. In DNA, the CDR3 is TGCGCCAGCAGCCCGGGACAGAGTTTTTACGAGCAGTACTTC.

V is TRBV3-1 (or the pseudogene TRBV3-2) and J is TRBJ2-5; 9 bases are shared with TRBD1. The CDR3 extends over 19 amino acids. J lost 6 bases, V lost 1 base, and 18 bases had no gene match. Germline CDR1 and CDR2: LGHDT and YNNKEL (reference sequence). The DNA of the CDR3 is TGTGCCAGCAGCCAAGGGGAATACCGGGACAGGGTTATTCGGAAGACCCAGTACTTC. Amino acid sequence: CASSQGEYRDRVIRKTQYF.

Only one count was recorded for this clone. The V and J genes are TRBV21-1 and TRBJ2-3; TRBD1, the table's D call, was not compared with the DNA. TRBV21-1 has pseudogene status. The CDR3 totals 15 residues. The DNA for the CDR3 is TGTGCCAGCAGCAACGAGACAGATAGCACAGATACGCAGTATTTT. Translation: CASSNETDSTDTQYF.

This chain links TRBV10-1 with TRBJ2-7, with D possibly being TRBD2 (6 bases). This CDR3 contains 16 residues. The V gene's germline CDR1 is WNHNN and CDR2 SYGVQD (reference sequence). With 0 bases removed from V and 1 base from J, the gap between germline ends came to 13 bases. The CDR3 region is CASSESTGDPSYEQYF. The DNA of the CDR3 is TGCGCCAGCAGTGAGTCGACGGGAGACCCTTCCTACGAGCAGTACTTC.

J is TRBJ2-7 and V is TRBV15, with D possibly being TRBD2 (6 bases). V was shortened by 5 bases and J by 1 base, with 9 bases between the two germline ends. Germline values: CDR1 LNHNV, CDR2 YYDKDF (reference sequence). This CDR3 has 13 amino acids. CDR3 residues: CATSFAGSYEQYF. The CDR3 nucleotides read TGTGCCACCAGCTTCGCGGGATCCTACGAGCAGTACTTC.